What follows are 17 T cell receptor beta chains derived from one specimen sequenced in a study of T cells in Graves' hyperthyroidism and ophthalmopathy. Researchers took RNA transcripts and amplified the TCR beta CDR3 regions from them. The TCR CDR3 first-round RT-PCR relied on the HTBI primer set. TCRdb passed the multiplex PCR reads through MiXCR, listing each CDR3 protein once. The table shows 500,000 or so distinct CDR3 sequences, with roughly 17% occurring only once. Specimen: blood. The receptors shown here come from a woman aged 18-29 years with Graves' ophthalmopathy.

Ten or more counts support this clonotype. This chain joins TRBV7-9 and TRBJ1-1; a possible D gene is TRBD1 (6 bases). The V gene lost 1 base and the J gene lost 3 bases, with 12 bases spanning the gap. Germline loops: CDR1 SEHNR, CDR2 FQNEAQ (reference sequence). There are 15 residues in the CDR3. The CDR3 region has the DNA TGTGCCAGCAGCTTAGGCTGGGAGGGGGACACTGAAGCTTTCTTT. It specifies CASSLGWEGDTEAFF.

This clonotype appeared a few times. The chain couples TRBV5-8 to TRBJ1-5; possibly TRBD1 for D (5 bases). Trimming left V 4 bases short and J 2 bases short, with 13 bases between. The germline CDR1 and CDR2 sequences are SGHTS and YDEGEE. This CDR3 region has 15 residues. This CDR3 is CASSVQGTGNQPQHF. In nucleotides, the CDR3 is TGTGCCAGCAGCGTGCAGGGAACCGGCAATCAGCCCCAGCATTTT. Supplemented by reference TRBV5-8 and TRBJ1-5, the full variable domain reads EAGVTQSPTHLIKTRGQQATLRCSPISGHTSVYWYQQALGLGLQFLLWYDEGEERNRGNFPPRFSGRQFPNYSSELNVNALELEDSALYLCASSVQGTGNQPQHFGDGTRLSIL.

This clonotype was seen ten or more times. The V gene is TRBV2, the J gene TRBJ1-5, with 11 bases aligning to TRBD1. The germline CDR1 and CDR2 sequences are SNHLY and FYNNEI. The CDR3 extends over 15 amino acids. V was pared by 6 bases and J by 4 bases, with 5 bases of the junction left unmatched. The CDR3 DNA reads TGTGCCAGCAGGCCGGGGACAGGGGGTAATCAGCCCCAGCATTTT. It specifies CASRPGTGGNQPQHF.

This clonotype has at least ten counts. The CDR3 sequence is CSARTSPLYEQYF. The CDR3 nucleotides read TGCAGTGCTAGGACTAGCCCCCTGTACGAGCAGTACTTC. The gene calls are TRBV20-1 and TRBJ2-7; TRBD2 matches 7 bases. V lost 3 bases, J lost 4 bases, and 6 bases stayed unmatched. Germline CDR1 reads DFQATT; CDR2 reads SNEGSKA (reference sequence). The CDR3 extends over 13 amino acids.

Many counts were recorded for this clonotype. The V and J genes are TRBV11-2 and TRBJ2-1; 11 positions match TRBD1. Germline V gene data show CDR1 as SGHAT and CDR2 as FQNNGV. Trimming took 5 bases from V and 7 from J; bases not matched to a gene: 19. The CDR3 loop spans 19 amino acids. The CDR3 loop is CASSPVIGTGGYPPNEQFF. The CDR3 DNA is TGTGCCAGCAGCCCTGTAATAGGGACAGGGGGTTATCCTCCAAATGAGCAGTTCTTC.

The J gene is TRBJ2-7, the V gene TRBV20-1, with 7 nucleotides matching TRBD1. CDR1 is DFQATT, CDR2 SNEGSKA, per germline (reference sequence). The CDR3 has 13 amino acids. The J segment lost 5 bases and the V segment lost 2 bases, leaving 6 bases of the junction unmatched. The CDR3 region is CSARPLDRDEQYF. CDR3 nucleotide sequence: TGCAGTGCTAGACCTCTCGACAGGGACGAGCAGTACTTC.

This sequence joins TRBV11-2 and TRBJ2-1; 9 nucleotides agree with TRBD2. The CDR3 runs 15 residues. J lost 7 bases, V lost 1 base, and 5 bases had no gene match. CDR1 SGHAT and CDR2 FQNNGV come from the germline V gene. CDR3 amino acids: CASSLVTSGGNEQFF. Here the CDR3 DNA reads TGTGCCAGCAGCTTAGTGACTAGCGGAGGTAATGAGCAGTTCTTC.

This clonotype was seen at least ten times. The CDR3 loop reads CASSLVAGRNTEAFF. The CDR3 coding sequence is TGTGCCAGCAGCTTAGTCGCGGGTAGGAACACTGAAGCTTTCTTT. The V and J genes are TRBV11-3 and TRBJ1-1; D is unresolved. The CDR3 spans 15 residues. Per germline, CDR1 SGHNT and CDR2 YENEEA. V lost 1 base and J 1 base, leaving 10 bases between the germline ends.

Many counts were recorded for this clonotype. CDR3 DNA sequence: TGTGCCAGCAGCTTAGCTGGGACTAGCGGGAGTGACATTCAGTACTTC. The encoded protein is CASSLAGTSGSDIQYF. The rearrangement joins TRBV7-9 to TRBJ2-4; 14 bases fit TRBD2. The CDR3 sequence is 16 residues long. Germline V gene data show CDR1 as SEHNR and CDR2 as FQNEAQ (reference sequence). V lost 0 bases and J lost 8; bases outside the gene matches: 3.

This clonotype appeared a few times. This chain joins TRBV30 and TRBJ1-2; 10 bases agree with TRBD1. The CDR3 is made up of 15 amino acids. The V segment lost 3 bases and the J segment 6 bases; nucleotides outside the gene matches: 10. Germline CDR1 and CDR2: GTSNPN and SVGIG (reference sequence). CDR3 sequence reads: CAWRTGGAGEDGYTF. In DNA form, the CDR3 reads TGTGCCTGGAGGACAGGGGGCGCGGGAGAGGATGGCTACACCTTC.

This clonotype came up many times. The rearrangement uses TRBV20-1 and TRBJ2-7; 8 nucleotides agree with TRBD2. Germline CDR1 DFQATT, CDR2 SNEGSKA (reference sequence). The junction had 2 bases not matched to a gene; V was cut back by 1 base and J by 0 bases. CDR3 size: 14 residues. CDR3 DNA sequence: TGCAGTGCTAGAGCCAGCGGGAGCTCCTACGAGCAGTACTTC. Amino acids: CSARASGSSYEQYF.

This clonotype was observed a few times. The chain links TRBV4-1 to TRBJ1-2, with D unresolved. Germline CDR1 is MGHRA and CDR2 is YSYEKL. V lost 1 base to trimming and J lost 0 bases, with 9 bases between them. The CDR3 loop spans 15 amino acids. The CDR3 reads CASSQVSPSNYGYTF. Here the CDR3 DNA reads TGCGCCAGCAGCCAAGTCAGCCCTTCTAACTATGGCTACACCTTC.

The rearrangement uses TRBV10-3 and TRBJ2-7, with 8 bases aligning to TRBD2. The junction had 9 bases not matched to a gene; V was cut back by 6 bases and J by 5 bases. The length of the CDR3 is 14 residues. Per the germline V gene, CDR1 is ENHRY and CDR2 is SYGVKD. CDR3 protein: CAIREGTSRNEQYF. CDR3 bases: TGTGCCATCAGGGAGGGGACTAGTCGTAACGAGCAGTACTTC.

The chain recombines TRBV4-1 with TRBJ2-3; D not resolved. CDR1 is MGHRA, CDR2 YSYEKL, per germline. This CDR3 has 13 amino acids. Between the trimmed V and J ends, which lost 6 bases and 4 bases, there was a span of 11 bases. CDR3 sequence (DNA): TGCGCCAGCAGTCCGAGTGGGGCAGATACGCAGTATTTT. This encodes CASSPSGADTQYF.

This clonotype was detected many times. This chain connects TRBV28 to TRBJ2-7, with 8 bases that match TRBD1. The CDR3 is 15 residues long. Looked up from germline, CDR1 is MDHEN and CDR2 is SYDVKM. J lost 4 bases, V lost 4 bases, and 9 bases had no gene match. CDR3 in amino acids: CASSSPGTGVYEQYF. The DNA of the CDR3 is TGTGCCAGCAGTTCCCCCGGGACAGGCGTTTACGAGCAGTACTTC.

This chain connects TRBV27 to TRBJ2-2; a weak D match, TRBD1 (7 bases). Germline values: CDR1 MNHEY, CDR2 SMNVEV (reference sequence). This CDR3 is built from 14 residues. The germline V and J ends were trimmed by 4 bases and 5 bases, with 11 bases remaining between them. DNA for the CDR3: TGTGCCAGCAGTTCGTCAGGGGGGACCGGGGAGCTGTTTTTT. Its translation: CASSSSGGTGELFF.

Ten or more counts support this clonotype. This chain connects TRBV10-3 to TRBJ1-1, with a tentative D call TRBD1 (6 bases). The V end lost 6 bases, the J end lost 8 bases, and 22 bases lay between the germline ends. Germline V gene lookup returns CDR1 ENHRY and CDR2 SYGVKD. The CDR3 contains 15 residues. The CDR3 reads CAISENRGGRKEAFF. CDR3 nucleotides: TGTGCCATCAGCGAGAATAGGGGGGGGCGCAAAGAAGCTTTCTTT.